Detailed here is one T cell receptor (beta chain). This record comes from a study of blood T cells in healthy people across ages. The use of a sample-barcoded 5' primer and a J-beta primer mix characterized a second PCR of about 6 to 12 cycles. Each CDR3 protein gets one entry after TCRdb re-called the 5' RACE reads with MiXCR. The sample includes some 900,000 distinct CDR3 sequences, roughly 52% of them seen just once. The V gene's germline CDR1 is MNHEY and CDR2 SMNVEV (reference sequence). The CDR3 extends over 18 amino acids. V lost 6 bases, J lost 3 bases, and 25 bases lay in between. The receptor comes from a man aged 25-45 years in good health. Sequenced material: blood. The chain has TRBV27 and TRBJ2-3; perhaps TRBD2 as D (7 bases). DNA of the CDR3: TGTGCCAGCAGATACCGAATAGGGGGGGTCCTGCGAACAGATACGCAGTATTTT. Translation gives CASRYRIGGVLRTDTQYF.